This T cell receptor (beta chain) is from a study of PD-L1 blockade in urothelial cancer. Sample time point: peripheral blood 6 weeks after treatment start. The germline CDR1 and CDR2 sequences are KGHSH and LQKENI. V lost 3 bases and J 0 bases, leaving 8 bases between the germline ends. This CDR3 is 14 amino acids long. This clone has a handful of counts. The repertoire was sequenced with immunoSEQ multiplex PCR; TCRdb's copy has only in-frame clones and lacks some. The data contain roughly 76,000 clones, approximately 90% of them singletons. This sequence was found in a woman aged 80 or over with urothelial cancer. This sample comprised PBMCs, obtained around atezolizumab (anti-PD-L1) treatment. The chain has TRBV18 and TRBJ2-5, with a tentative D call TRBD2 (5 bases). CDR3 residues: CASSPGLDQETQYF. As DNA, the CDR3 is TGTGCCAGCTCACCCGGACTGGACCAAGAGACCCAGTACTTC.